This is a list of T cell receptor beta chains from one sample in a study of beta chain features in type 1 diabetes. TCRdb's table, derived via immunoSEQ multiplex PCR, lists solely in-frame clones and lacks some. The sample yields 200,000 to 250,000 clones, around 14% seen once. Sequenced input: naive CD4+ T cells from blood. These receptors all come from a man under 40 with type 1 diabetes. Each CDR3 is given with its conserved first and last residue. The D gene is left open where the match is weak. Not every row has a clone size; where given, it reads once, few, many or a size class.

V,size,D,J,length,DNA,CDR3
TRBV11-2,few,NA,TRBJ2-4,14,TGTGCCAGCAGCGCCGGACTAACCAAAAACATTCAGTACTTC,CASSAGLTKNIQYF
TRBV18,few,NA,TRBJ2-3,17,TGTGCCAGCTCACCACCGATCGTAAAGGGGCCCGGAGATACGCAGTATTTT,CASSPPIVKGPGDTQYF
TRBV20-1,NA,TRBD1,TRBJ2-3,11,TGCAGTGCACTTGACAGGGAAACGCAGTATTTT,CSALDRETQYF
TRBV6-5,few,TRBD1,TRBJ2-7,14,TGTGCCACGAACCGGGACAGCCCATCCTACGAGCAGTACTTC,CATNRDSPSYEQYF
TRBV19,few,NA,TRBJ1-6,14,TGTGCCAGTAGCGGGGGAGGGGAATTGGTTCCCCTCCACTTT,CASSGGGELVPLHF
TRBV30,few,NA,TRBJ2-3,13,TGTGCCTGGAGAGCGACTAGCACAGATACGCAGTATTTT,CAWRATSTDTQYF
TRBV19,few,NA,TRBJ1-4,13,TGTGCCTCCGGAAGAGGAGGGAATGAAAAACTGTTTTTT,CASGRGGNEKLFF
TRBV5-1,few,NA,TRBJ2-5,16,TGCGCCAGCAGCTTGGGTGGGAGCCAGATCCAAGAGACCCAGTACTTC,CASSLGGSQIQETQYF
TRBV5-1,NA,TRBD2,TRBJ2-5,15,TGCGCCAGCAGCCAGACTAGCGGGGTACAAGAGACCCAGTACTTC,CASSQTSGVQETQYF
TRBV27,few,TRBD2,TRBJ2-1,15,TGTGCCAGCAGTTTCGGACTAGCGGGAAGGAATGAGCAGTTCTTC,CASSFGLAGRNEQFF
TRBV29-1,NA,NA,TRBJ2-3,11,TGCAGCGTTGCCCGGGGAGATACGCAGTATTTT,CSVARGDTQYF
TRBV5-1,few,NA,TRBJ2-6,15,TGCGCCAGCAGCGTGAGTTACTCTGGGGCCAACGTCCTGACTTTC,CASSVSYSGANVLTF
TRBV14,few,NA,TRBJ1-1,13,TGTGCCAGCAGCCACGGCGGGAACACTGAAGCTTTCTTT,CASSHGGNTEAFF
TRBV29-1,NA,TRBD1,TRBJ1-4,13,TGCAGCGTTCCGGGACAGGGGGTTGAAAAACTGTTTTTT,CSVPGQGVEKLFF
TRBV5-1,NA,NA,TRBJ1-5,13,TGCGCCAGCAGCTTGGAACAGAATCAGCCCCAGCATTTT,CASSLEQNQPQHF
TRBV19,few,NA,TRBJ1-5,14,TGTGCCAGTAGTGGTGGGCAGGGTGGTCGGCCCCAGCATTTT,CASSGGQGGRPQHF
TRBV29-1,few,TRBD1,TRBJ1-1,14,TGCAGCGTTGCCCCGACAGGGAAGAACACTGAAGCTTTCTTT,CSVAPTGKNTEAFF
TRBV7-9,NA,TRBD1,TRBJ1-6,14,TGTGCCTCAAACCCCGGACAGGGGGAGTCACCCCTCCACTTT,CASNPGQGESPLHF
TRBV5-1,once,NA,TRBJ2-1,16,TGCGCCAGCAGCTTGGCCCCCCTCGGCTCCTACAATGAGCAGTTCTTC,CASSLAPLGSYNEQFF
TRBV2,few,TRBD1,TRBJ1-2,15,TGTGCCAGCAATAAGGGACAGGGGGCCTCCTATGGCTACACCTTC,CASNKGQGASYGYTF
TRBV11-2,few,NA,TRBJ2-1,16,TGTGCCAGCAGCTTAGCGGGCGGGACGTCCTACAATGAGCAGTTCTTC,CASSLAGGTSYNEQFF
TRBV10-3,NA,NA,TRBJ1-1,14,TGTGCCATCAGTGAGTCGTCCGGGGGCACTGAAGCTTTCTTT,CAISESSGGTEAFF
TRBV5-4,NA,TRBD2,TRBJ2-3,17,TGTGCCAGCAGCCGAGCCGGAGCGGGGTCTAGCACAGATACGCAGTATTTT,CASSRAGAGSSTDTQYF
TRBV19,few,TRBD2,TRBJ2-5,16,TGTGCCAGTAGCCTCCAAAGCGGGGGACGGCTGGAGACCCAGTACTTC,CASSLQSGGRLETQYF
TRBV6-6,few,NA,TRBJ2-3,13,TGTGCCAGCAGAAATGGGGAGGCAGATACGCAGTATTTT,CASRNGEADTQYF
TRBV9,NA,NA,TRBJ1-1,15,TGTGCCAGCAGCGTAGGACAGGTCCGGGGCACTGAAGCTTTCTTT,CASSVGQVRGTEAFF
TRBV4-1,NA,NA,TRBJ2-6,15,TGCGCCAGCAGTCACCCCGGCTCTGGGGCCAACGTCCTGACTTTC,CASSHPGSGANVLTF
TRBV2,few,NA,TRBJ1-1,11,TGTGCCAGCGGCGGGGGAGGTGAAGCTTTCTTT,CASGGGGEAFF
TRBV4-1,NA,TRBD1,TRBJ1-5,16,TGCGCCAGCAGCCAAGCGGGACAGGGAAACAATCAGCCCCAGCATTTT,CASSQAGQGNNQPQHF
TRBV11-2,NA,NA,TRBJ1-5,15,TGTGCCAGCAGCTTAGATTCCAGGGCCAATCAGCCCCAGCATTTT,CASSLDSRANQPQHF
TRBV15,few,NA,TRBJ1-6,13,TGTGCCACCAGCACTTACACGGGGGAAGTGCCCCACTTT,CATSTYTGEVPHF
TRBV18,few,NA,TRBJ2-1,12,TGTGCCAGCTCACCAATAGAGGGTGAGCAGTTCTTC,CASSPIEGEQFF
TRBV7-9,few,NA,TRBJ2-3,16,TGTGCCAGCAGCCCCTTTCCTAGGACAGGCACAGATACGCAGTATTTT,CASSPFPRTGTDTQYF
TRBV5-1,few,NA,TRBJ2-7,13,TGCGCCAGCAGCCGAAGTAGGAGCGACGAGCAGTACTTC,CASSRSRSDEQYF
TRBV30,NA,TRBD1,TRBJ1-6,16,TGTGCCTGGAGCCTAGGAGGGGGCAGCCTTAGTTCACCCCTCCACTTT,CAWSLGGGSLSSPLHF
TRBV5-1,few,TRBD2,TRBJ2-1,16,TGCGCCAGCAGCTCCCAACTAGCGGGAGCTGGCAATGAGCAGTTCTTC,CASSSQLAGAGNEQFF
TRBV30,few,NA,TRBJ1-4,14,TGTGCCTGGAGGGCAAGTGCAACTAATGAAAAACTGTTTTTT,CAWRASATNEKLFF
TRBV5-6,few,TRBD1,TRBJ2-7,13,TGTGCCAGCAGCTTCCGGGACAGAAACGAGCAGTACTTC,CASSFRDRNEQYF
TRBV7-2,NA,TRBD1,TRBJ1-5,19,TGTGCCAGCAGCTTATTACTGGGACAGGGGGCGAGAGGCAATCAGCCCCAGCATTTT,CASSLLLGQGARGNQPQHF
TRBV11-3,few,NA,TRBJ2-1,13,TGTGCCAGCAGCTTATTACAACCTTTTGAGCAGTTCTTC,CASSLLQPFEQFF
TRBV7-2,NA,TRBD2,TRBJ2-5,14,TGTGCCAGCAGCTCGCGGACTAGCGGGAAGACCCAGTACTTC,CASSSRTSGKTQYF
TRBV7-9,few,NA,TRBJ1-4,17,TGTGCCAGCAGCCGCCGGGGGGGGCTAAGCCATAATGAAAAACTGTTTTTT,CASSRRGGLSHNEKLFF
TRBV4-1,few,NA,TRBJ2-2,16,TGCGCCAGCAGCCAACAGCCGGCAGGGAACACCGGGGAGCTGTTTTTT,CASSQQPAGNTGELFF
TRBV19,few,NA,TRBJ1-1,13,TGTGCCAGTAGTCCTCCACTAGAGACTGAAGCTTTCTTT,CASSPPLETEAFF
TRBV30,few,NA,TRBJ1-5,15,TGTGCCTGGGCTCTGGGCCCCCTGGGCAATCAGCCCCAGCATTTT,CAWALGPLGNQPQHF
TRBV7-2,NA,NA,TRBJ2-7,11,TGTGCCAGCAGCTTATCTTACGAGCAGTACTTC,CASSLSYEQYF
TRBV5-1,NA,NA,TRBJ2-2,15,TGCGCCAGCTTTCCACGTTTCAGCGGCACCGGGGAGCTGTTTTTT,CASFPRFSGTGELFF
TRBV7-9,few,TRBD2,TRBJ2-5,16,TGTGCCAGCAGCTTCGGTAGAGGGACTAGCGGGGAGACCCAGTACTTC,CASSFGRGTSGETQYF